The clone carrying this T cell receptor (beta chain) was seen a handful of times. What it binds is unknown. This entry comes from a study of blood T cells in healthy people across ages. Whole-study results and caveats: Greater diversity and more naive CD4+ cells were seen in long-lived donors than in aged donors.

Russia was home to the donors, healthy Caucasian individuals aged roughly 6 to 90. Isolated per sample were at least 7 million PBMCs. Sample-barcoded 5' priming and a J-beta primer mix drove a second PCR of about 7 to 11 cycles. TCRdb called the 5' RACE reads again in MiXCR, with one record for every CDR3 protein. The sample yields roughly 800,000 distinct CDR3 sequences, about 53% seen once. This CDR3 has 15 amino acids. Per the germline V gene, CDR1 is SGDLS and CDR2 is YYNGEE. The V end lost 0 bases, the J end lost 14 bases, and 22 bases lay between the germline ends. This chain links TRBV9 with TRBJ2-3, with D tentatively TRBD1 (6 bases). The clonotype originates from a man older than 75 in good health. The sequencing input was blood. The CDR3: CASSVAPGEHRYAYF. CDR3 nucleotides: TGTGCCAGCAGCGTAGCCCCAGGGGAGCACAGATACGCGTATTTT.